This T cell receptor beta chain was identified during a study of blood T cell repertoires in COVID-19. The wider study: COVID-19 samples from acute and convalescent phases originated in the United States, Italy and Spain. From T cells, B-cell-depleted T cells, or PBMCs came the material, which was cDNA or gDNA.

Original processing notes: Estimation of nucleated cell counts was performed using reference gene primer amplification. Only in-frame clones appear in the TCRdb table, and some are missing; sequencing was by immunoSEQ multiplex PCR. V and J calls and clone size come straight from that table; D and trimming were deduced from the DNA. The sample holds approximately 120,000 clones; approximately 85% are singletons and the top ten take around 4.7%. Germline V gives CDR1 SGHTA, CDR2 FQGNSA. This CDR3 contains 14 residues. Trimming took off 5 bases at V and 0 bases at J, with 8 bases between the two ends. Concerning this clone itself: A much larger clone sits a single nucleotide away, making a read error possible.

The V gene is TRBV7-2, the J gene TRBJ1-5; a possible D gene is TRBD1 (6 bases). This clonotype was sampled from a human donor in a cohort sampled during active COVID-19. Sequences were obtained from peripheral blood. CDR3 region: CASSARGSNQPQHF. The CDR3 bases are TGTGCCAGCAGCGCCAGGGGTAGCAATCAGCCCCAGCATTTT.